This T cell receptor (beta chain) was captured in a study of blood T cells in healthy people across ages (dated by TCRdb to the mid-2010s). At the level of the whole study: In model experiments, template switching captured about one uniquely barcoded TCR beta cDNA molecule for every two T cells. To track age-related changes in TCR beta repertoire diversity, the study relied on deep sequencing normalized with unique cDNA molecular identifiers. The donors were split into four age groups: young (average approximately 16 years), middle-aged (roughly 39), aged (about 56) and long-lived (over 75). Two additional independent replicas of 1 million unique cDNA reads from the same blood draw were analyzed for two donors (one aged 18 to 30 and one aged 80 or older).

Results the study describes overall, beyond this receptor: As age increased, observed TCR beta diversity per million T cells dropped in a roughly linear way, and a significant reduction was already evident by age about 40. Conclusive comparison of naive and antigen-experienced compartments was prevented by the profiling of bulk unsorted PBMCs. Because donor CMV infection status was unknown, age-related changes in expanded clonotypes were potentially confounded. Total diversity estimates from one million sequenced T cells were considered lower bounds and underestimates. Observed TCR beta diversity correlated strongly with the percentage of naive T cells measured by flow cytometry. The long-lived group showed more naive CD4+ T cells, fewer expanded clones and increased TCR diversity than the aged group, suggesting age selection.

The V and J ends are trimmed by 0 bases and 1 base, leaving 13 bases between them. The CDR3 sequence holds 16 residues, the cysteine and phenylalanine included. The only DNA kept is the CDR3, 48 bases in frame from the first base. Taken from the germline V gene, the CDR1 and CDR2 loops are SGHRS and YFSETQ. Systemically healthy Caucasian individuals from Russia, 35 to 50 in total and aged 6 to 90 years, were included as donors. Each donor gave 8.5 to 10 milliliters of peripheral blood, collected into EDTA-treated Vacutainer tubes. Ficoll-Paque density-gradient centrifugation was used to isolate PBMCs, with at least 6 million per sample. Trizol reagent was used to extract total RNA from the PBMCs, yielding at least 6 micrograms per sample. Naive CD45RAhigh/CD27high T cell percentages were measured by flow cytometry on a PBMC aliquot from every donor. To prepare the library, 5' RACE was applied. Sequencer: Illumina HiSeq 2500. A second PCR of about 7 to 12 cycles was run with a J-beta primer mix and a sample-barcoded 5' primer. A template-switch 5' adaptor carrying 12 random nucleotides introduced a unique molecular identifier onto each TCR beta cDNA molecule. Each sample yielded at least 3 million CDR3-containing paired-end reads. First-strand cDNA synthesis was performed from all RNA using the Mint cDNA synthesis kit, with priming by a TRBC-specific oligonucleotide. All cDNA was treated with uracil-DNA glycosylase and then went through a first 18-cycle PCR with the universal primers M1SS and BC2_uni_R. The authors processed their data as follows. Normalization of each sample was performed by random selection of 1 million high-quality reads, each carrying a distinct molecular identifier. Reads sharing molecular identifiers were discarded rather than binned into consensus sequences. CDR3 identification, clonotype clustering and error correction used MiTCR with a Q25 quality threshold and the strictest error-elimination algorithm. A nonparametric unseen species model with Euler transformation was used to estimate a lower bound on total TCR beta diversity. TCRdb reanalyzed the raw reads on its own, using fastp at Q25 for trimming and MiXCR for clone calling, and kept in-frame beta chains. Identical CDR3 proteins give one entry, which carries the most common genes and DNA. These V and J calls are TCRdb output, not the study's own analysis. This sample comprises fewer than 650,000 distinct CDR3 sequences, about 28% of them detected only once. The ten most abundant clones make up roughly 3.5% of the sample.

This clonotype was seen more than once but under ten times. The specificity of this receptor is unknown. No per-base quality is available; no much larger clone lies one base away. These same data were also listed under a study on T cells of mothers and their children. As that second paper reports: Donors were nine systemically healthy Caucasian individuals: three mothers and their six children. cDNA synthesis used all of the extracted RNA, with 1.5 ug of RNA in each 15 ul reaction. In the second PCR, sample barcodes and 2-4 random nucleotides were introduced via the M1S primer. Over 8 million TCR beta CDR3 reads came from each mother, compared with about 3 million reads from each child. Thymic selection similarly shapes TCR recombination output in related and unrelated pairs, with minor effect from inherited differences. Related mother-child pairs always showed normalized repertoire overlap that was slightly higher than in unrelated mother-child pairs, though the difference was never significant. No persistent microchimeric T cell clones were detected, at a sensitivity of around 100 clones per million clonotypes. To look for features that set related mother-child pairs apart from unrelated individuals, the researchers ran deep NGS to compare the TCR beta repertoires of mothers and children. On average, the children were approximately 12 +/- 4 years old, while the mothers were approximately 40 +/- 4 years old. After adapters were ligated using NEBNext reagents, the libraries underwent 100+100 nt paired-end sequencing on an Illumina HiSeq 2000. To avoid cross-contamination, the mother libraries and the child libraries were prepared a month apart and sequenced in separate runs. For each donor, somewhere between about 500,000 and 2,000,000 distinct TCR beta clonotypes were identified. Naive TCR beta clonotypes were estimated from low-frequency clonotypes matched to each donor's FACS-determined naive share, without sorting.

The receptor chain draws on TRBV5-1 and TRBJ1-2; a weak D assignment points to TRBD1 (6 bases agree). The sequence came from a boy under 10 years old in good health. The source material was blood. This receptor has the CDR3 CASSLGGGEGNYGYTF. The nucleotides read TGCGCCAGCAGCTTGGGCGGGGGCGAAGGTAACTATGGCTACACCTTC.